The T cell receptor (beta chain) described here comes from a study of response to subunit inactivated influenza vaccine. This clonotype has only a few counts. In germline, CDR1 is LGHNA, CDR2 YSLEER. Trimming cost V 0 bases and J 3 bases; bases outside gene matches: 11. The length of the CDR3 is 20 residues. TCRdb redid the calling of the RT-PCR reads with MiXCR, one entry per CDR3 protein. Of more than 450,000 distinct CDR3 sequences listed, roughly 10% are singletons. This sample was shared with a second study, whose subject was T cells expressing NK-cell markers. That study adds: 5'RACE template switching with UMIs generated TCR beta cDNA. Of the CD8+ T cell pool in about 6 donors, about 1.0-7.0% was accounted for by dominant NKG2C+ clonotypes. Specificity for HCMV among expanded NKG2C+ T cell clones was not established.

This specimen was PBMCs from blood, taken on the day of vaccination. The origin of this receptor is a man aged 50 to 60 who received an inactivated influenza vaccine. The V call is TRBV4-3, the J call TRBJ2-3; 14 bases fit TRBD2. The chain's CDR3 is CASSQDVSGTSGSRTDTQYF. As DNA, the CDR3 is TGCGCCAGCAGCCAAGATGTGTCCGGGACTAGCGGGAGCAGGACAGATACGCAGTATTTT.